The sequence of this T cell receptor beta chain was determined in a study of blood T cells in healthy people across ages. Overall study results and limits: A greater number of naive CD4+ cells and higher diversity distinguished long-lived donors from aged donors.

Trimming removed 4 bases from V and 5 bases from J; junction bases left unmatched: 8. The CDR3 consists of 16 residues. A second PCR of roughly 7 to 11 cycles used a sample-barcoded 5' primer and a J-beta primer mix. There were at least 3 million CDR3-containing paired-end reads obtained from each sample. In TCRdb, the 5' RACE reads were re-called with MiXCR into one record per CDR3 protein. In the table there are some 760,000 distinct CDR3 sequences, roughly 25% of which are singletons. Each donor had about 9.6 milliliters of peripheral blood drawn. The authors extracted at least 5 micrograms of total RNA per sample. A note on this clonotype: As yet, its antigen is unknown.

These sequences were also reported in another study, on T cells of mothers and their children.

Sample: blood. The V gene is TRBV12-3 or TRBV12-4, the J gene TRBJ2-3, with 11 bases that match TRBD1. The clonotype originates from a boy younger than 18 in good health. CDR3 in DNA: TGTGCCAGCAGTTCAGGACAGGGGGCTTGGGGAGATACGCAGTATTTT. Translating it yields CASSSGQGAWGDTQYF.